This T cell receptor (beta chain) was profiled in a study of T cells in Graves' hyperthyroidism and ophthalmopathy. Study-wide background: Initial diagnosis, before any treatment, was when peripheral blood was collected. Findings of the study overall: Ophthalmopathy was separated from stable hyperthyroidism by a 13 V-J model.

Clinical symptoms, serum thyroxine, TRAb, thyroid ultrasound and orbital computed tomography established diagnosis. Fresh peripheral blood, about 9.9 ml, yielded the PBMCs. There were TCR beta CDR3 regions amplified from RNA transcripts. The HTBI primer set served for first-round RT-PCR of the TCR CDR3. TCRdb processed the multiplex PCR reads anew with MiXCR; each CDR3 protein has one entry. The sample records some 580,000 distinct CDR3 sequences, approximately 15% being singletons. As for this clonotype: Its antigen is still unknown.

This receptor was taken from a woman between 40 and 55 years old with Graves' ophthalmopathy. The sequenced sample consisted of blood.

The CDR3 here is CASSLFRRAPYEQYF. The CDR3 nucleotides are TGTGCCAGCAGTCTCTTTCGTAGGGCCCCCTACGAGCAGTACTTC. The chain recombines TRBV27 with TRBJ2-7; D gene ambiguous. V was cut by 5 bases and J by 2 bases, with 16 bases left in between. Germline values: CDR1 MNHEY, CDR2 SMNVEV (reference sequence). The CDR3 consists of 15 residues.